These T cell receptor beta chains were read from a single sample in a study of T-cell reconstitution after alpha-beta-depleted transplantation in children. Using its own MiXCR run on the PCR reads, TCRdb lists one record per CDR3 protein. Of roughly 610,000 distinct CDR3 sequences in the sample, roughly a tenth were seen once. The sample in question was PBMCs from the stem cell graft donor, obtained from the stem cell graft. Receptors originate from a human donor who donated a stem cell graft to a child with acute myeloid leukemia. Both conserved end residues are part of each CDR3. The order of the fields is D gene, V gene, J gene, CDR3 length, clone size, CDR3 DNA, CDR3 protein. A D gene is named only where the DNA matches it firmly. Not all rows give a size; the values are once, few, many and, for expanded clones, a class.

TRBD2	TRBV10-3	TRBJ2-1	15	few	TGTGCCATCAGTGGTGCGGGAGTCGCCTACAATGAGCAGTTCTTC	CAISGAGVAYNEQFF
NA	TRBV6-2/TRBV6-3	TRBJ2-1	15	few	TGTGCCAGCAAATATCGCGGGACGTCTGACAATGAGCAGTTCTTC	CASKYRGTSDNEQFF
TRBD2	TRBV11-2	TRBJ2-2	15	many	TGTGCCAGCAGCACGGGACTAGCGGTTACCGGGGAGCTGTTTTTT	CASSTGLAVTGELFF
NA	TRBV7-2	TRBJ1-2	15	NA	TGTGCCAGCAGCCCCGCTAGCGGACAGATCTATGGCTACACCTTC	CASSPASGQIYGYTF
TRBD2	TRBV24-1	TRBJ2-2	18	few	TGTGCCACCAGTGATTTGGTCCCGCGGGAGGGGTTCACCGGGGAGCTGTTTTTT	CATSDLVPREGFTGELFF
TRBD2	TRBV6-2/TRBV6-3	TRBJ2-1	15	NA	TGTGCCACTAAGGCCGGGACTAGCGCGTCGAATGAGCAGTTCTTC	CATKAGTSASNEQFF
TRBD2	TRBV7-2	TRBJ2-3	14	few	TGTGCCAGCTGGCTAGCGGGAGTCACAGATACGCAGTATTTT	CASWLAGVTDTQYF
TRBD2	TRBV15	TRBJ2-3	15	few	TGTGCCACGACCCAGGGCGGGAGGGCCATAGATACGCAGTATTTT	CATTQGGRAIDTQYF
TRBD2	TRBV27	TRBJ2-3	20	many	TGTGCCAGCAGTTTACGACTAGCGGGAGGCCACGGGGGGGACTCAGATACGCAGTATTTT	CASSLRLAGGHGGDSDTQYF
TRBD1	TRBV10-3	TRBJ1-2	13	few	TGTGCCATCAGTAGGGACAGCACCTATGGCTACACCTTC	CAISRDSTYGYTF
NA	TRBV29-1	TRBJ2-5	13	NA	TGCAGCGTTGAGGGTAACCTGGAAGAGACCCAGTACTTC	CSVEGNLEETQYF
TRBD1	TRBV12-3/TRBV12-4	TRBJ2-6	17	many	TGTGCCAGCAGTTTATTGACAGGGGGCACTGGGGCCAACGTCCTGACTTTC	CASSLLTGGTGANVLTF
TRBD2	TRBV5-1	TRBJ2-1	17	NA	TGCGCCAGCAGCTTGGCCCCTGGACTAGCGGGAGACAATGAGCAGTTCTTC	CASSLAPGLAGDNEQFF
NA	TRBV29-1	TRBJ2-1	15	many	TGCAGCGGGGATAGGAGGGGTGGATCCTACAATGAGCAGTTCTTC	CSGDRRGGSYNEQFF
TRBD1	TRBV25-1	TRBJ1-2	14	NA	TGTGCCAGCTCCAAGGGGGGACAGAACTATGGCTACACCTTC	CASSKGGQNYGYTF
TRBD1	TRBV12-3/TRBV12-4	TRBJ2-7	14	many	TGTGCCAGCAGTCCAACGGGACAGGGCCTCGAGCAGTACTTC	CASSPTGQGLEQYF
TRBD2	TRBV5-1	TRBJ2-2	16	NA	TGCGCCAGCAGCTCCCAACTAGCGGGAGCAACCGGGGAGCTGTTTTTT	CASSSQLAGATGELFF
NA	TRBV4-3	TRBJ1-2	13	NA	TGCGCCAGCAGCCAAGAGGGGTTATATGGCTACACCTTC	CASSQEGLYGYTF
NA	TRBV7-3	TRBJ1-2	13	few	TGTGCCAGCAGCTTTAACCAGGGAAGGGGCTACACCTTC	CASSFNQGRGYTF
TRBD2	TRBV4-3	TRBJ2-4	19	NA	TGCGCCAGCAGCCAAGATTTAGCGGGAACTATACTAGCCAAAAACATTCAGTACTTC	CASSQDLAGTILAKNIQYF
NA	TRBV5-6	TRBJ1-1	13	many	TGTGCCAGCAGCTTTAGCGTCAACACTGAAGCTTTCTTT	CASSFSVNTEAFF
TRBD1	TRBV7-9	TRBJ1-5	15	few	TGTGCCAGCAGCCCAGGGGGGGGAGGCAATCAGCCCCAGCATTTT	CASSPGGGGNQPQHF
NA	TRBV20-1	TRBJ2-7	14	NA	TGCAGTGCTAGAGATTTACAGCTGGGTTACGAGCAGTACTTC	CSARDLQLGYEQYF
NA	TRBV29-1	TRBJ2-1	14	many	TGCAGCGTTGAAGTATACAGCTCCTACAATGAGCAGTTCTTC	CSVEVYSSYNEQFF
TRBD2	TRBV24-1	TRBJ2-1	12	few	TGTGCCACCAGTTCTGGACTAGCGGGAGTATTCTTC	CATSSGLAGVFF
NA	TRBV5-8	TRBJ1-1	16	NA	TGTGCCAGCAGCTCCCCAATGGGGGCGCAAATTTCTGAAGCTTTCTTT	CASSSPMGAQISEAFF
NA	TRBV18	TRBJ2-1	14	NA	TGTGCCAGCTCGCGAGAGGTAGGAGGTATCGAGCAGTTCTTC	CASSREVGGIEQFF
TRBD1	TRBV7-2	TRBJ2-2	16	NA	TGTGCCAGCAGCTTGCAGGGGGCCGCGAACACCGGGGAGCTGTTTTTT	CASSLQGAANTGELFF
TRBD1	TRBV30	TRBJ2-7	16	NA	TGTGCCTGGAGTGTAGGGGGCGGGCCTGGGAACTACGAGCAGTACTTC	CAWSVGGGPGNYEQYF
TRBD2	TRBV15	TRBJ2-1	16	NA	TGTGCCACCAGCACAATAGCGGGAGGCCGAGACAATGAGCAGTTCTTC	CATSTIAGGRDNEQFF
TRBD2	TRBV6-1	TRBJ2-3	17	many	TGTGCCAGCCTGAGGAGATTGGCGGGAGGGGGAACAGATACGCAGTATTTT	CASLRRLAGGGTDTQYF
NA	TRBV4-2	TRBJ2-1	16	NA	TGTGCCAGCAGCCAAGCCGGGACTTCGATGTACAATGAGCAGTTCTTC	CASSQAGTSMYNEQFF
NA	TRBV6-5	TRBJ1-1	15	few	TGTGCCAGCAGTTCCCCCGGACGGGCGAACACTGAAGCTTTCTTT	CASSSPGRANTEAFF
NA	TRBV2	TRBJ2-2	12	NA	TGTGCCAGCAGTGCTAGCGCCGGGGAGCTGTTTTTT	CASSASAGELFF
NA	TRBV29-1	TRBJ1-4	12	many	TGCAGCGTTGAAGGTGGGGATGAAAAACTGTTTTTT	CSVEGGDEKLFF
NA	TRBV11-2	TRBJ1-2	17	NA	TGTGCCAGCAGCTTAGGTCCTCCCTATACAGGGAACTATGGCTACACCTTC	CASSLGPPYTGNYGYTF
NA	TRBV7-2	TRBJ2-5	16	NA	TGTGCCAGCAGCTTCAGGTGGGACCCCATGAGGGAGACCCAGTACTTC	CASSFRWDPMRETQYF
TRBD2	TRBV5-5	TRBJ2-3	17	few	TGTGCCAGCAGCTTGGCCGGGACTAGCGGGAGGGCAGATACGCAGTATTTT	CASSLAGTSGRADTQYF